This T cell receptor (beta chain) derives from a study of graft-versus-host responses after intestinal transplantation. The germline V and J ends were trimmed by 0 bases and 11 bases, with 15 bases remaining between them. Germline V lookup: CDR1 SGHRS, CDR2 YFSETQ. The CDR3 covers 15 residues. Study-level findings and limits: Detection of GvH clones occurred in recipient marrow, and some had their first appearance in ileum or blood. Graft-donor T cell macrochimerism coincided with high graft-versus-host to host-versus-graft clonal ratios in allografts.

Generated by immunoSEQ multiplex PCR, the TCRdb table keeps only in-frame clones and is missing some. The sample yields under 20,000 clones, roughly 86% seen once. The count of this clone is one. Antigen specificity is unknown. This sample comprised PBMCs, obtained 220 to 240 days after intestinal transplant. The rearrangement joins TRBV5-1 to TRBJ1-6; perhaps TRBD1 as D (5 bases). This TCR came from a human patient who received an intestinal transplant, so some T cells may come from the graft donor. CDR3: CASSLVVGGNPPLHF. In DNA form, the CDR3 reads TGCGCCAGCAGCTTGGTGGTCGGGGGGAATCCACCCCTCCACTTT.